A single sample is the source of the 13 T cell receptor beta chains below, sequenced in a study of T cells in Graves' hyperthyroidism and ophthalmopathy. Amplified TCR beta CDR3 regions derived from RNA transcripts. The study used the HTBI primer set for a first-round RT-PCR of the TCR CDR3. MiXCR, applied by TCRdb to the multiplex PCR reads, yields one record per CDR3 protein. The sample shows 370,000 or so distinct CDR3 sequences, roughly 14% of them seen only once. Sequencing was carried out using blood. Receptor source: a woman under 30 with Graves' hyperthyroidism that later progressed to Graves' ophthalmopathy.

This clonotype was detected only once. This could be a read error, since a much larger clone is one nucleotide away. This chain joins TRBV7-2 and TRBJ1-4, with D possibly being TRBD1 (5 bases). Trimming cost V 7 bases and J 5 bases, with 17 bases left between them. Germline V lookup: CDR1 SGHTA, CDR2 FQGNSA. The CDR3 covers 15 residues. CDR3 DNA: TGTGCCAGCAACTCCCAGTTGACAGAGAATGAAAAACTGTTTTTT. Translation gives CASNSQLTENEKLFF.

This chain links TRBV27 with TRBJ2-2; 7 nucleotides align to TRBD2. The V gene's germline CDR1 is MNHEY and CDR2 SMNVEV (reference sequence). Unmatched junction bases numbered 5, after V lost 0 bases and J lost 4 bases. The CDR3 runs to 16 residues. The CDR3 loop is CASSLSGSGSTGELFF. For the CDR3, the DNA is TGTGCCAGCAGTTTATCGGGTAGCGGGTCCACCGGGGAGCTGTTTTTT.

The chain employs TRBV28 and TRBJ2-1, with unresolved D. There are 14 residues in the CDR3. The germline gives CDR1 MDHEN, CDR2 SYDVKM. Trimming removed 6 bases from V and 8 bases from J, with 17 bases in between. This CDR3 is CASRSPRGVDEQFF. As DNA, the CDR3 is TGTGCCAGCAGATCCCCCCGTGGGGTGGATGAGCAGTTCTTC.

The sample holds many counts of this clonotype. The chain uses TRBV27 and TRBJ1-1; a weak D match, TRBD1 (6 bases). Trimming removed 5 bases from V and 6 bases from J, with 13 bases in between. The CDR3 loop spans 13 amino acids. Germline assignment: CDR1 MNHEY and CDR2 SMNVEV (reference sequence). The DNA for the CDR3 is TGTGCCAGCAGTCACCAGGGGAGCGCTGAAGCTTTCTTT. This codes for CASSHQGSAEAFF.

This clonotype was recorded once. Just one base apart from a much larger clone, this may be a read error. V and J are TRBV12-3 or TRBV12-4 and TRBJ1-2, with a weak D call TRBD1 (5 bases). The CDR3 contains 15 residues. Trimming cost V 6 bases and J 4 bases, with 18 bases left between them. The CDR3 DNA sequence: TGTGCCAGCAGCACTTCGCCAGGGAGGAGCTATGGCTACACCTTC. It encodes CASSTSPGRSYGYTF.

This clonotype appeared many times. This CDR3 is CASSMGVANTEAFF. Here the CDR3 DNA reads TGTGCCAGCAGTATGGGGGTAGCGAACACTGAAGCTTTCTTT. This chain links TRBV5-6 with TRBJ1-1; D might be TRBD1 (5 bases). Trimming cost V 5 bases and J 1 base, with 12 bases left between them. Germline CDR1 and CDR2: SGHDT and YYEEEE. CDR3 length: 14 amino acids.

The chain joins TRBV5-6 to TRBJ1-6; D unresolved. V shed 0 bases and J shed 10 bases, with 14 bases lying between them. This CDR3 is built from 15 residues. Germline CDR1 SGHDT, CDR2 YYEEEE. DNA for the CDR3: TGTGCCAGCAGCTTGGATCGGGGAACACGGTCACCCCTCCACTTT. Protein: CASSLDRGTRSPLHF.

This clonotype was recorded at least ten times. CDR3 in amino acids: CASSGDRGIFYEQFF. CDR3 nucleotide sequence: TGTGCCAGCAGTGGCGACAGGGGTATTTTCTATGAGCAGTTCTTC. The chain uses TRBV6-1 and TRBJ2-1, with 8 bases fitting TRBD1. The CDR3 is 15 amino acids. With 4 bases clipped from V and 8 bases from J, the junction kept 10 bases outside the gene matches. The V gene's germline CDR1 is MNHNS and CDR2 SASEGT.

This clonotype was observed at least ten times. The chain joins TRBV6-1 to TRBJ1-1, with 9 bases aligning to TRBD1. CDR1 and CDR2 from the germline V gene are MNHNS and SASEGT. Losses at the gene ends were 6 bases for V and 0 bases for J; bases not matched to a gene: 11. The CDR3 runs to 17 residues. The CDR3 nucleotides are TGTGCCAGCAGAGCCTCACAGGGGGCCCTGGTGAACACTGAAGCTTTCTTT. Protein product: CASRASQGALVNTEAFF.

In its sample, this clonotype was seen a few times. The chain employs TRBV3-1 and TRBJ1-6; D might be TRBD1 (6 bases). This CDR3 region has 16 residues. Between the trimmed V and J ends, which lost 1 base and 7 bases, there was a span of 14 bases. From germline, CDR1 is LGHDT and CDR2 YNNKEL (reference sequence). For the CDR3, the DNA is TGTGCCAGCAGCCAAGTGGGGGGGCGAAGAAATTCACCCCTCCACTTT. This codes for CASSQVGGRRNSPLHF.

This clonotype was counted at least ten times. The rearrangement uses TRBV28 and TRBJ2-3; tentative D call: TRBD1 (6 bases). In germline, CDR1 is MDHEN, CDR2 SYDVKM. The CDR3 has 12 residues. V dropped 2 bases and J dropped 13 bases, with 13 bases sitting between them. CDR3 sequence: CASSLGTAGEYF. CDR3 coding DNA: TGTGCCAGCAGTTTAGGAACGGCAGGGGAGTATTTT.

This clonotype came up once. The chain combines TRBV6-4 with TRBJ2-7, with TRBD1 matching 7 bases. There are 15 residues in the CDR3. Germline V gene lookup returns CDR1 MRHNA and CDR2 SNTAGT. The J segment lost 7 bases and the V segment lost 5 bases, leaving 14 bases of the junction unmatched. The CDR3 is CASSNYRGRLGEQYF. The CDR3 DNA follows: TGTGCCAGCAGTAACTACAGGGGAAGGCTGGGGGAGCAGTACTTC.

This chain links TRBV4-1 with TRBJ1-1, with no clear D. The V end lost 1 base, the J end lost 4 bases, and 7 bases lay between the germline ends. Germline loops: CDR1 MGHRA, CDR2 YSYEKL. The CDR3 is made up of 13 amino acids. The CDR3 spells CASSQVLGTEAFF. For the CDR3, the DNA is TGCGCCAGCAGCCAAGTTTTGGGCACTGAAGCTTTCTTT.